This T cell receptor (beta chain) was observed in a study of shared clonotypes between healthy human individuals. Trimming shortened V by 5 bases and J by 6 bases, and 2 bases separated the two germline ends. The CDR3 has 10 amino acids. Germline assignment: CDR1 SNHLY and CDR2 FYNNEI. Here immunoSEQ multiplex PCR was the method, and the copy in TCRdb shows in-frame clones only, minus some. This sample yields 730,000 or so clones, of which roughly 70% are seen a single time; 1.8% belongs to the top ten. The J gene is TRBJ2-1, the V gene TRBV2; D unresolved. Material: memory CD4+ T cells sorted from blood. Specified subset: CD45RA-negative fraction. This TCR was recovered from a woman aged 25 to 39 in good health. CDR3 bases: TGTGCCAGCAGTATCAATGAGCAGTTCTTC. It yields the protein CASSINEQFF.